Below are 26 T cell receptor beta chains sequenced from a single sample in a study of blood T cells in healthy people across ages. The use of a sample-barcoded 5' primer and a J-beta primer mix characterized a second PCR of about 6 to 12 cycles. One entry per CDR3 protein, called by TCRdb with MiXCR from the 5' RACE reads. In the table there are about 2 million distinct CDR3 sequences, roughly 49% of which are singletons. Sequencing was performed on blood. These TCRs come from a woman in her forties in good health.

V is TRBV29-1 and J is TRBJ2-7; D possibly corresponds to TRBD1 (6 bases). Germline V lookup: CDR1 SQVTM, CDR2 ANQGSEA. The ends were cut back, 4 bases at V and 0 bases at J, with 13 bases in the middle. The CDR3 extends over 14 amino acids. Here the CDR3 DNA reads TGCAGCGTTGTCGCCCAGGGGATCTCCTACGAGCAGTACTTC. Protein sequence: CSVVAQGISYEQYF.

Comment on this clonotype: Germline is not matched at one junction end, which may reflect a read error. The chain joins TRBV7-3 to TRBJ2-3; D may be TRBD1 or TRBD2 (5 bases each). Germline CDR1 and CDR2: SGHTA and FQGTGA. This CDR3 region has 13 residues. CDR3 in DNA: TGTGCCAGCAGCAGATCCCAGGGAGAAACGCAGAATTTT. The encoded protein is CASSRSQGETQNF.

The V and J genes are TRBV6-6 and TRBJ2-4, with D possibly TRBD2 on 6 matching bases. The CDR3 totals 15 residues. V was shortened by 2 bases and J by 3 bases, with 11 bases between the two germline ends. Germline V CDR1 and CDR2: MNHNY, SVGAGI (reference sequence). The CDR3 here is CASSYERGIKNIQYF. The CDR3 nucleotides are TGTGCCAGCAGTTACGAACGGGGGATCAAAAACATTCAGTACTTC.

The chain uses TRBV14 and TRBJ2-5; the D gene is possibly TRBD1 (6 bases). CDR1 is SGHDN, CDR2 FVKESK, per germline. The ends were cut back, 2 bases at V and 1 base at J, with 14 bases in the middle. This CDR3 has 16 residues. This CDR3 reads CASSQYRTVAQETQYF. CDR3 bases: TGTGCCAGCAGCCAATATAGGACAGTCGCCCAAGAGACCCAGTACTTC.

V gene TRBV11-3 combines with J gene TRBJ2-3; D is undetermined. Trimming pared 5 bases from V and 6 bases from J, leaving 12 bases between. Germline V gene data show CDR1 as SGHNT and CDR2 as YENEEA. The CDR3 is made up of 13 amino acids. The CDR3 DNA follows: TGTGCCAGCAGCGTATACAACGCTGATACGCAGTATTTT. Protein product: CASSVYNADTQYF.

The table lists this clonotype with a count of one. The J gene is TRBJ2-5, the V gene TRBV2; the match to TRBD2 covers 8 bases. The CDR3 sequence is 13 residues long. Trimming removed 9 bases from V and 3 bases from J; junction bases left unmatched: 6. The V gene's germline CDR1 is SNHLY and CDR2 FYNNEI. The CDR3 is CARSSGVEETQYF. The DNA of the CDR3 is TGTGCCAGGAGTAGCGGGGTCGAAGAGACCCAGTACTTC.

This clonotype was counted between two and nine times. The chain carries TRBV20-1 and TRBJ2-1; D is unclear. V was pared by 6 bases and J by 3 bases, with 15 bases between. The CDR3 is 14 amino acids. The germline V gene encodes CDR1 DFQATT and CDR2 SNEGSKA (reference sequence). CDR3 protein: CSAAPRFDYNEQFF. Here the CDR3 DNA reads TGCAGTGCCGCCCCGAGGTTTGACTACAATGAGCAGTTCTTC.

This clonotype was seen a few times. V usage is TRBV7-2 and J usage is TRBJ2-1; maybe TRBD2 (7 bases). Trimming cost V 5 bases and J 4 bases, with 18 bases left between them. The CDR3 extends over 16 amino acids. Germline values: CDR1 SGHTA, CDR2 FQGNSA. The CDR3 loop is CASSADGGPGYNEQFF. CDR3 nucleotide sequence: TGTGCCAGCAGCGCCGACGGGGGGCCGGGGTACAATGAGCAGTTCTTC.

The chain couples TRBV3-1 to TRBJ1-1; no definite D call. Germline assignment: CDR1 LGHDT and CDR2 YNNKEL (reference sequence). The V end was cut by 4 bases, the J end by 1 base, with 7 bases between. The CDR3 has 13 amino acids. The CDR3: CASSPPQNTEAFF. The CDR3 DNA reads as TGTGCCAGCAGCCCCCCACAGAACACTGAAGCTTTCTTT. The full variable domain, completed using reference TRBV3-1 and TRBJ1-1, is DTAVSQTPKYLVTQMGNDKSIKCEQNLGHDTMYWYKQDSKKFLKIMFSYNNKELIINETVPNRFSPKSPDKAHLNLHINSLELGDSAVYFCASSPPQNTEAFFGQGTRLTVV.

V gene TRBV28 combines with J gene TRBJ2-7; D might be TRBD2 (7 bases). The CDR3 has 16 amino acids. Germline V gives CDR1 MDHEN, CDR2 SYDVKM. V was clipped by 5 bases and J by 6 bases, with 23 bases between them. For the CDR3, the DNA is TGTGCCAGCAGTCCAAGCCGTGTGGCAGGGGAGGGCGAGCAGTACTTC. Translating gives CASSPSRVAGEGEQYF.

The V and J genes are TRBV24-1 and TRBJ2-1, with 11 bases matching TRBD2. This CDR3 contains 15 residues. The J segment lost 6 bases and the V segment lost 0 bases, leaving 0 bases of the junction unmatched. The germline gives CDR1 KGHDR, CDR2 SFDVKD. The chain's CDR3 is CATSDLGLAGNEQFF. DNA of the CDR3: TGTGCCACCAGTGATTTGGGACTAGCGGGCAATGAGCAGTTCTTC.

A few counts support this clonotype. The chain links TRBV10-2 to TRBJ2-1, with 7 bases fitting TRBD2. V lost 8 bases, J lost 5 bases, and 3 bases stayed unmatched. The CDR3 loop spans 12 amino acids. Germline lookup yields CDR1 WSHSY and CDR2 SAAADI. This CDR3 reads CASERGNNEQFF. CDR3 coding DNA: TGCGCCAGCGAGCGGGGAAACAATGAGCAGTTCTTC.

As DNA, the CDR3 is TGCGCCAGCAGTTCCGACGGATACAATGAGCAGTACTTC. It yields the protein CASSSDGYNEQYF. The chain recombines TRBV5-1 with TRBJ2-1; no clear D gene. The J call is doubtful: the DNA matches TRBJ2-7 better. Germline-derived CDR1 and CDR2 are SGHRS and YFSETQ. This CDR3 has 13 residues.

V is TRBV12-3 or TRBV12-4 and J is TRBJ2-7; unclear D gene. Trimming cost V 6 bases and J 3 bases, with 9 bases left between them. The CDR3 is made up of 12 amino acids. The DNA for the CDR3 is TGTGCCAGCAGACTGGACCTCTACGAGCAGTACTTC. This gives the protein CASRLDLYEQYF.

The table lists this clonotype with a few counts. This CDR3 reads CASSPHRGREETQYF. Written as DNA, the CDR3 is TGTGCCAGCAGCCCCCACAGGGGACGTGAAGAGACCCAGTACTTC. The chain couples TRBV11-1 to TRBJ2-5; 7 bases line up with TRBD1. Germline CDR1 SGHAT, CDR2 FQDESV (reference sequence). V trimming: 5 bases; J trimming: 3 bases; junction bases outside the gene matches: 9. The CDR3 sequence is 15 residues long.

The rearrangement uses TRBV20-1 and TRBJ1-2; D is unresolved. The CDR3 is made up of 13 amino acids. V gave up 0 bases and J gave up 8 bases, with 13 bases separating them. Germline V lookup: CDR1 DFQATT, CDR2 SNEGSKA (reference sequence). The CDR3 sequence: CSARDKGPYGYTF. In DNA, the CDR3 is TGCAGTGCTAGAGATAAAGGACCTTACGGCTACACCTTC.

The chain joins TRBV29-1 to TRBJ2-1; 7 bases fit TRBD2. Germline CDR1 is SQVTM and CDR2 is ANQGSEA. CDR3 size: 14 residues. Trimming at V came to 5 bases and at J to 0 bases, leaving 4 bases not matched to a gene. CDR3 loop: CSVPGLSSYNEQFF. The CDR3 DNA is TGCAGCGTTCCGGGACTAAGCTCCTACAATGAGCAGTTCTTC.

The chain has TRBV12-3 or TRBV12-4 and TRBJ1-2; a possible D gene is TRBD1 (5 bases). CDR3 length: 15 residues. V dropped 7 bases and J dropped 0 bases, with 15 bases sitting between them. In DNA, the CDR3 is TGTGCCAGCACCCAGGGAGGGGCGACTAACTATGGCTACACCTTC. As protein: CASTQGGATNYGYTF.

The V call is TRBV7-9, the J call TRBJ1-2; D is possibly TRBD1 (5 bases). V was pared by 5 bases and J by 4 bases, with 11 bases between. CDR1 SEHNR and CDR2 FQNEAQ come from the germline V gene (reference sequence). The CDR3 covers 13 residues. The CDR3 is CASSQSGGYGYTF. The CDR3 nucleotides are TGTGCCAGCAGCCAGAGCGGGGGCTATGGCTACACCTTC.

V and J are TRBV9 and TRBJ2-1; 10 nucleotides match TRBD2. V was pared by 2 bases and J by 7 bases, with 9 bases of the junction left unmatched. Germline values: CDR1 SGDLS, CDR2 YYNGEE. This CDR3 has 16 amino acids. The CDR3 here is CASSVRGSGGWNEQFF. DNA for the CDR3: TGTGCCAGCAGCGTCAGGGGTAGCGGGGGGTGGAATGAGCAGTTCTTC.

The CDR3 bases are TGTGCCAGCAGTTCCGGACAGGATAACACTGAAGCTTTCTTT. It is translated as CASSSGQDNTEAFF. The chain employs TRBV27 and TRBJ1-1; TRBD1 aligns across 7 bases. CDR3 length: 14 amino acids. The germline CDR1 and CDR2 sequences are MNHEY and SMNVEV (reference sequence). The V gene end was trimmed by 4 bases and the J gene end by 2 bases; junction bases not matched to a gene: 4.

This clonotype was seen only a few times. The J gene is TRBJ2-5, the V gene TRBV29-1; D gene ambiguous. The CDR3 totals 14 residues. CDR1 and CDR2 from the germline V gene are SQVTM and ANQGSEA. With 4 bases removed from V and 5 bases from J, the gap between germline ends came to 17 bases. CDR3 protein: CSVGWASARETQYF. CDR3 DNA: TGCAGCGTTGGTTGGGCAAGCGCTAGGGAGACCCAGTACTTC.

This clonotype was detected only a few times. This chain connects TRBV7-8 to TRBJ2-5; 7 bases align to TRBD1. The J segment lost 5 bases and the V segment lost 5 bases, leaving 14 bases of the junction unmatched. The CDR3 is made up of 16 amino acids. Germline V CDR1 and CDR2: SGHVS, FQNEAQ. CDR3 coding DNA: TGTGCCAGCAGCGGGTACGGGACAGTCTCAGTGGAGACCCAGTACTTC. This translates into CASSGYGTVSVETQYF.

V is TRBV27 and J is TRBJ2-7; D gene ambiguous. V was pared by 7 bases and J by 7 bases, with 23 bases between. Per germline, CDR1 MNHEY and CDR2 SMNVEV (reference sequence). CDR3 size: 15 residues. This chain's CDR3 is CASTPSLLMGNEQYF. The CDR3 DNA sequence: TGTGCCAGCACCCCAAGCCTTTTAATGGGCAATGAGCAGTACTTC.

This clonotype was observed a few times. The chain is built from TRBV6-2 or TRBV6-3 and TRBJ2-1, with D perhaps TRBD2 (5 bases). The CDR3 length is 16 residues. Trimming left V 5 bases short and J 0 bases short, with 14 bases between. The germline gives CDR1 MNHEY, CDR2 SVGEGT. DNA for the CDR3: TGTGCCAGCAGTCCCCGGGGTCCGAGCTCCTACAATGAGCAGTTCTTC. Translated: CASSPRGPSSYNEQFF.

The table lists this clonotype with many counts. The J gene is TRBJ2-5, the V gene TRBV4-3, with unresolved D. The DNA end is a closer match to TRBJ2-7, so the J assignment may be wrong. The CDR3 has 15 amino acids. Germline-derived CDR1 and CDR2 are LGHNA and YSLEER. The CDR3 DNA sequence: TGCGCCAGCAGCCAAGATATTGGTCGGGTACGCGAGCAGTACTTC. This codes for CASSQDIGRVREQYF.